This section outlines one T cell receptor beta chain sequence together with its context. Antigen unknown. Germline V gene sequence: CDR1 GTSNPN, CDR2 SVGIG (reference sequence). The CDR3 contains 14 residues. The V gene lost 3 bases and the J gene lost 3 bases, with 14 bases spanning the gap. These data belong to a study of T cell responses to AZD1222 COVID-19 vaccine. TCRdb's table, derived via immunoSEQ multiplex PCR, lists solely in-frame clones and lacks some. The sample has around 120,000 clones; 92% are singletons. General study results and limits: Reports say nearly half of spike-specific TCRs go after unmutated variant regions. Repertoires in all cases were sampled only once the peak T cell response had passed.

The clonotype comes from an adult in good health. Sequencing used peripheral blood, obtained on day 0 of AZD1222 vaccination. The chain uses TRBV30 and TRBJ1-1; D perhaps matches TRBD1 (5 bases). The chain's CDR3 is CAWRYQGWDTEAFF. DNA of the CDR3: TGTGCCTGGAGATATCAGGGATGGGACACTGAAGCTTTCTTT.